These 30 T cell receptor beta chains were all obtained from the same sample, sequenced in a study of metastatic and nonmetastatic thyroid tumors. TCRdb reprocessed the PCR reads using MiXCR. The table has about 93,000 clones, roughly 8.6% seen once. Every patient underwent thyroid surgery untreated. The sample consisted of blood. The receptors shown here come from a female donor with papillary thyroid cancer or a benign thyroid nodule (not recorded which). Some clones in this sample may be carry-over from other donors' samples.

This chain connects TRBV20-1 to TRBJ2-7; 7 bases line up with TRBD2. V trimming: 6 bases; J trimming: 4 bases; junction bases outside the gene matches: 9. Per the germline V gene, CDR1 is DFQATT and CDR2 is SNEGSKA (reference sequence). The CDR3 loop spans 13 amino acids. This CDR3 reads CSAASGEGYEQYF. CDR3 coding DNA: TGCAGTGCCGCAAGCGGGGAAGGGTACGAGCAGTACTTC.

This clone was counted many times. The gene calls are TRBV9 and TRBJ1-3, with 7 nucleotides matching TRBD1. Germline assignment: CDR1 SGDLS and CDR2 YYNGEE. This CDR3 spans 15 amino acids. J gave up 4 bases and V 3 bases, and 7 bases lay outside the gene matches. The CDR3 region is CASSASGGRGNTIYF. Here the CDR3 DNA reads TGTGCCAGCAGCGCGTCAGGGGGGAGGGGAAACACCATATATTTT.

This clone was found many times. This chain uses TRBV4-1 with TRBJ1-5; TRBD1 might be the D (6 bases). The CDR3 has 15 amino acids. V was cut by 4 bases and J by 7 bases, with 17 bases left in between. The germline gives CDR1 MGHRA, CDR2 YSYEKL. This CDR3 is CASSREEGGIQPQHF. The CDR3 DNA follows: TGCGCCAGCAGCCGAGAAGAGGGGGGAATCCAGCCCCAGCATTTT.

This clone was found many times. The chain uses TRBV20-1 and TRBJ2-7; the match to TRBD2 covers 8 bases. V shed 0 bases and J 0 bases; nucleotides not matched to a gene: 4. The CDR3 runs 15 residues. Germline V gene data show CDR1 as DFQATT and CDR2 as SNEGSKA (reference sequence). CDR3 residues: CSARDSGAISYEQYF. In DNA, the CDR3 is TGCAGTGCTAGAGATAGCGGGGCCATCTCCTACGAGCAGTACTTC.

This clone appeared many times. The same CDR3 is also encoded by other DNA sequences in this sample. This chain uses TRBV5-1 with TRBJ2-3; 8 bases agree with TRBD1. Germline V gives CDR1 SGHRS, CDR2 YFSETQ. V lost 5 bases to trimming and J lost 4 bases; unmatched junction nucleotides: 12. The CDR3 sequence is 16 residues long. CDR3 residues: CASRTGRQGAADTQYF. In DNA, the CDR3 is TGCGCCAGCAGGACCGGGCGGCAGGGGGCCGCAGATACGCAGTATTTT.

This clone was observed many times. The chain uses TRBV28 and TRBJ2-7, with D unclear. CDR3 size: 13 residues. Trimming took off 6 bases at V and 1 base at J, with 10 bases between the two ends. Germline lookup yields CDR1 MDHEN and CDR2 SYDVKM. The CDR3 region has the DNA TGTGCCAGCAGAGGACGTCAGTCCTACGAGCAGTACTTC. It encodes CASRGRQSYEQYF. The entire variable domain, with the rest obtained from reference TRBV28 and TRBJ2-7, is as follows: DVKVTQSSRYLVKRTGEKVFLECVQDMDHENMFWYRQDPGLGLRLIYFSYDVKMKEKGDIPEGYSVSREKKERFSLILESASTNQTSMYLCASRGRQSYEQYFGPGTRLTVT.

At least ten counts were recorded for this clone. The V gene is TRBV4-1, the J gene TRBJ1-6; TRBD1 is a possible D gene (5 bases). The V and J ends lost 0 bases and 10 bases respectively, with 10 bases between them. The CDR3 is 14 residues long. CDR1 and CDR2 (germline): MGHRA, YSYEKL. Here the CDR3 reads CASSQDREWSPLHF. CDR3 bases: TGCGCCAGCAGCCAAGACAGGGAATGGTCACCCCTCCACTTT.

As to this clone: A read error is possible here, since a much larger clone lies one base away. This sample includes further DNA sequences coding for the same CDR3. This chain uses TRBV30 with TRBJ2-2; tentatively, D is TRBD1 or TRBD2 (6 bases each). The CDR3 consists of 16 residues. Looked up from germline, CDR1 is GTSNPN and CDR2 is SVGIG (reference sequence). Deletions cut 5 bases from V and 1 base from J, with 17 bases between. The DNA for the CDR3 is TGTGCCTGGGGGGGGCCGGGACGGGAGAACACCGGGGAGCTGTTTTTT. Translated: CAWGGPGRENTGELFF.

This clone was detected ten times or more. V and J are TRBV20-1 and TRBJ1-1; 9 nucleotides agree with TRBD1. J lost 1 base, V lost 3 bases, and 0 bases had no gene match. Germline V gives CDR1 DFQATT, CDR2 SNEGSKA (reference sequence). This CDR3 is 13 amino acids long. CDR3 in amino acids: CSARDRGNTEAFF. Here the CDR3 DNA reads TGCAGTGCTAGGGACAGGGGGAACACTGAAGCTTTCTTT.

In its sample, this clone was seen a few times. The CDR3 loop is CASRTSGRSEEQFF. For the CDR3, the DNA is TGTGCCAGCAGGACTAGCGGGAGGTCGGAGGAGCAGTTCTTC. The chain carries TRBV6-2 or TRBV6-3 and TRBJ2-1; TRBD2 matches 13 bases. J gave up 10 bases and V 6 bases, and 6 bases lay outside the gene matches. Germline lookup yields CDR1 MNHEY and CDR2 SVGEGT. The CDR3 is 14 residues long.

The rearrangement uses TRBV5-8 and TRBJ2-1; D call uncertain. The CDR3 is made up of 10 amino acids. Germline V gene lookup returns CDR1 SGHTS and CDR2 YDEGEE. Trimming took off 4 bases at V and 10 bases at J, with 6 bases between the two ends. In DNA, the CDR3 is TGTGCCAGCAGCGCCCTCGAGCAGTTCTTC. Protein sequence: CASSALEQFF.

This clone was detected ten times or more. The V and J genes are TRBV7-6 and TRBJ2-1; TRBD2 aligns across 9 bases. J gave up 7 bases and V 6 bases, and 13 bases lay outside the gene matches. The CDR3 loop spans 16 amino acids. The germline gives CDR1 SGHVS, CDR2 FNYEAQ. This CDR3 is CASSQMTGTSPNEQFF. The CDR3 bases are TGTGCCAGCAGTCAAATGACCGGGACTAGCCCTAATGAGCAGTTCTTC. The whole variable domain, remainder taken from reference TRBV7-6 and TRBJ2-1, is GAGVSQSPRYKVTKRGQDVALRCDPISGHVSLYWYRQALGQGPEFLTYFNYEAQQDKSGLPNDRFSAERPEGSISTLTIQRTEQRDSAMYRCASSQMTGTSPNEQFFGPGTRLTVL.

This clone was detected a few times. The chain recombines TRBV12-3 or TRBV12-4 with TRBJ1-1; 8 bases map to TRBD1. The CDR3 covers 15 residues. J gave up 2 bases and V 5 bases, and 7 bases lay outside the gene matches. The DNA of the CDR3 is TGTGCCAGCAGTACAGGGGGGGGTGGAAACACTGAAGCTTTCTTT. This codes for CASSTGGGGNTEAFF.

Ten or more counts support this clone. The chain joins TRBV9 to TRBJ1-6; D is unresolved. The CDR3 is 16 amino acids. Germline V CDR1 and CDR2: SGDLS, YYNGEE. Trimming left V 3 bases short and J 0 bases short, with 10 bases between. This CDR3 is CASSGERSSYNSPLHF. The CDR3 region has the DNA TGTGCCAGCAGCGGTGAAAGGAGCTCCTATAATTCACCCCTCCACTTT. The full variable domain, in which reference TRBV9 and TRBJ1-6 provide the parts outside the CDR3, is DSGVTQTPKHLITATGQRVTLRCSPRSGDLSVYWYQQSLDQGLQFLIQYYNGEERAKGNILERFSAQQFPDLHSELNLSSLELGDSALYFCASSGERSSYNSPLHFGNGTRLTVT.

This clone was detected many times. The V and J genes are TRBV19 and TRBJ2-5; D gene ambiguous. V gave up 3 bases and J gave up 5 bases, with 10 bases separating them. Per germline, CDR1 LNHDA and CDR2 SQIVND (reference sequence). The CDR3 contains 13 residues. In DNA, the CDR3 is TGTGCCAGTAGTATTTACCCTATGGAGACCCAGTACTTC. Translating it yields CASSIYPMETQYF.

This clone came up many times. This chain joins TRBV2 and TRBJ1-5; unclear D gene. CDR3 length equals 13 residues. V was pared by 3 bases and J by 7 bases, with 10 bases between. Germline V gene data show CDR1 as SNHLY and CDR2 as FYNNEI. The CDR3 reads CASSDPDGQPQHF. The CDR3 DNA follows: TGTGCCAGCAGTGACCCGGACGGACAGCCCCAGCATTTT.

This clone was observed at least ten times. This chain connects TRBV6-1 to TRBJ2-2; D might be TRBD1 (5 bases). From germline, CDR1 is MNHNS and CDR2 SASEGT. There are 15 residues in the CDR3. V lost 7 bases to trimming and J lost 3 bases, with 15 bases between them. The CDR3 region is CASTSGRVDTGELFF. The CDR3, as DNA: TGTGCCAGCACTTCCGGCAGGGTGGACACCGGGGAGCTGTTTTTT.

This clone showed up many times. This chain joins TRBV4-2 and TRBJ1-5; 7 nucleotides agree with TRBD1. CDR3 size: 18 residues. The germline V gene encodes CDR1 LGHNA and CDR2 YNFKEQ. Trimming removed 4 bases from V and 5 bases from J; junction bases left unmatched: 17. The DNA for the CDR3 is TGTGCCAGCAGCCCAGTCGTTACAGGGGCTGCGTCATATCAGCCCCAGCATTTT. It translates to CASSPVVTGAASYQPQHF.

This clone came up many times. The chain uses TRBV5-4 and TRBJ2-3; no definite D call. Germline loops: CDR1 SGHNT, CDR2 YYREEE (reference sequence). The CDR3 has 13 residues. Trimming took off 0 bases at V and 0 bases at J, with 2 bases between the two ends. The CDR3 sequence is CASSLGSTDTQYF. In nucleotides, the CDR3 is TGTGCCAGCAGCTTGGGGAGCACAGATACGCAGTATTTT.

In its sample, this clone was seen many times. The sample has other DNA sequences that encode this CDR3 too. The rearrangement uses TRBV20-1 and TRBJ1-6; 7 bases agree with TRBD1. Trimming removed 0 bases from V and 5 bases from J; junction bases left unmatched: 4. The CDR3 totals 15 residues. Per the germline V gene, CDR1 is DFQATT and CDR2 is SNEGSKA (reference sequence). CDR3 region: CSARDLGQDNSPLHF. DNA of the CDR3: TGCAGTGCTAGAGATCTCGGACAGGATAATTCACCCCTCCACTTT.

This clone was seen at least ten times. This same CDR3 is encoded by further DNA sequences in the sample. The rearrangement joins TRBV6-1 to TRBJ1-5; perhaps TRBD1 as D (5 bases). The germline V and J ends were trimmed by 6 bases and 4 bases, with 7 bases remaining between them. This CDR3 contains 12 residues. The germline CDR1 and CDR2 sequences are MNHNS and SASEGT. CDR3 protein: CASRTENQPQHF. CDR3 bases: TGTGCCAGCAGGACAGAAAATCAGCCCCAGCATTTT.

This clone was observed at least ten times. V gene TRBV2 combines with J gene TRBJ1-6, with unresolved D. The germline V gene encodes CDR1 SNHLY and CDR2 FYNNEI. V was cut by 3 bases and J by 6 bases, with 12 bases left in between. This CDR3 is 15 amino acids long. This chain's CDR3 is CASSEVLGFNSPLHF. For the CDR3, the DNA is TGTGCCAGCAGTGAGGTACTAGGGTTTAATTCACCCCTCCACTTT.

This clone was observed at least ten times. The chain is built from TRBV24-1 and TRBJ1-5; 8 bases match TRBD1. The CDR3 contains 13 residues. V was pared by 8 bases and J by 6 bases, with 5 bases of the junction left unmatched. Per germline, CDR1 KGHDR and CDR2 SFDVKD. The chain's CDR3 is CATNAGGGQPQHF. The DNA for the CDR3 is TGTGCCACCAATGCAGGGGGCGGTCAGCCCCAGCATTTT.

In its sample, this clone was seen many times. This CDR3 is also generated by other DNA sequences in the sample. This chain joins TRBV19 and TRBJ2-7; TRBD2 agrees at 9 bases. Germline CDR1 LNHDA, CDR2 SQIVND (reference sequence). Trimming took 3 bases from V and 4 from J; bases not matched to a gene: 4. The CDR3 length is 14 residues. The CDR3 sequence: CASSMRGGPYEQYF. The DNA for the CDR3 is TGTGCCAGTAGTATGCGGGGGGGCCCGTACGAGCAGTACTTC.

This clone was detected ten times or more. The CDR3 DNA reads as TGTGCTAGTGGTTTGGTAGGACTAGCGGTTGAGACAGATACGCAGTATTTT. Translating it yields CASGLVGLAVETDTQYF. The rearrangement joins TRBV12-5 to TRBJ2-3; the match to TRBD2 covers 10 bases. V gave up 0 bases and J gave up 3 bases; unmatched junction bases: 6. The germline V gene has CDR1 LGHNT and CDR2 FRNRAP. This CDR3 is 17 amino acids long. Full variable domain (missing parts from reference TRBV12-5 and TRBJ2-3): DARVTQTPRHKVTEMGQEVTMRCQPILGHNTVFWYRQTMMQGLELLAYFRNRAPLDDSGMPKDRFSAEMPDATLATLKIQPSEPRDSAVYFCASGLVGLAVETDTQYFGPGTRLTVL.

This clone has a count of ten or more. The rearrangement uses TRBV19 and TRBJ1-2, with 7 bases that match TRBD1. CDR3 length: 14 amino acids. V shed 6 bases and J 4 bases; nucleotides not matched to a gene: 8. The germline gives CDR1 LNHDA, CDR2 SQIVND (reference sequence). Here the CDR3 reads CASRSTGNIYGYTF. DNA of the CDR3: TGTGCCAGTAGATCGACAGGGAATATCTATGGCTACACCTTC.

This clone appeared many times. The chain recombines TRBV13 with TRBJ2-5, with unresolved D. The CDR3 spans 13 residues. CDR1 is PRHDT, CDR2 FYEKMQ, per germline (reference sequence). The V end was cut by 5 bases, the J end by 4 bases, with 11 bases between. The CDR3 sequence is CASSRTSPETQYF. Here the CDR3 DNA reads TGTGCCAGCAGCCGAACGTCCCCAGAGACCCAGTACTTC. The complete variable domain, with remaining parts taken from reference TRBV13 and TRBJ2-5, reads AAGVIQSPRHLIKEKRETATLKCYPIPRHDTVYWYQQGPGQDPQFLISFYEKMQSDKGSIPDRFSAQQFSDYHSELNMSSLELGDSALYFCASSRTSPETQYFGPGTRLLVL.

This clone was counted ten times or more. The chain joins TRBV6-6 to TRBJ1-5; the D is unclear. CDR1 is MNHNY, CDR2 SVGAGI, per germline (reference sequence). The CDR3 runs to 19 residues. The germline V and J ends were trimmed by 7 bases and 1 base, with 26 bases remaining between them. CDR3 sequence: CASTESGSIGSWSNQPQHF. The CDR3 DNA follows: TGTGCCAGCACCGAGTCAGGCTCTATCGGGTCCTGGAGCAATCAGCCCCAGCATTTT.

At least ten counts were recorded for this clone. The rearrangement uses TRBV6-1 and TRBJ1-6; tentative D call: TRBD1 (5 bases). The CDR3 consists of 16 residues. CDR1 and CDR2 from the germline V gene are MNHNS and SASEGT. Trimming shortened V by 7 bases and J by 8 bases, and 21 bases separated the two germline ends. The CDR3 region is CASTPLGAGRDSPLHF. CDR3 nucleotides: TGTGCCAGCACCCCACTCGGGGCAGGTCGGGATTCACCCCTCCACTTT.

In this sample, this clone turned up a few times. The rearrangement uses TRBV6-1 and TRBJ2-5; D gene ambiguous. The length of the CDR3 is 15 residues. The V end was cut by 0 bases, the J end by 5 bases, with 13 bases between. Germline V lookup: CDR1 MNHNS, CDR2 SASEGT. The CDR3 DNA follows: TGTGCCAGCAGTGAAGCGGGCCCCATCAGGGAGACCCAGTACTTC. Residues: CASSEAGPIRETQYF.